Shown below are 10 T cell receptor beta chains from a single sample sequenced in a study of blood T cell repertoires in COVID-19. Assay: immunoSEQ multiplex PCR; the TCRdb copy retains only in-frame clones and omits some. In the table there are around 180,000 clones, roughly 80% of which are singletons. The material sequenced was peripheral blood. The receptors originated from a human donor in a cohort sampled during active COVID-19.

The chain carries TRBV5-1 and TRBJ2-1; perhaps TRBD2 as D (5 bases). Germline loops: CDR1 SGHRS, CDR2 YFSETQ. The CDR3 loop spans 15 amino acids. Between the trimmed V and J ends, which lost 6 bases and 7 bases, there was a span of 20 bases. The CDR3 reads CASTGRASLQNEQFF. CDR3 nucleotide sequence: TGCGCCAGCACTGGAAGGGCTAGCCTACAGAATGAGCAGTTCTTC.

The chain recombines TRBV7-2 with TRBJ2-5; 7 positions match TRBD2. Germline loops: CDR1 SGHTA, CDR2 FQGNSA. The CDR3 length is 15 residues. Trimming at V came to 2 bases and at J to 4 bases, leaving 7 bases not matched to a gene. The CDR3 DNA reads as TGTGCCAGCAGCTTACCCGGCGGCGGGGGAGAGACCCAGTACTTC. This codes for CASSLPGGGGETQYF.

V gene TRBV5-8 combines with J gene TRBJ2-7; D may be TRBD1 (5 bases). V lost 4 bases and J lost 2, with 16 bases in between. Germline V lookup: CDR1 SGHTS, CDR2 YDEGEE. CDR3 length: 15 residues. The CDR3, as DNA: TGTGCCAGCAGCGTACAGGAATTCCTAACCTACGAGCAGTACTTC. Its protein product is CASSVQEFLTYEQYF.

The chain links TRBV9 to TRBJ2-7, with 9 bases that match TRBD1. J gave up 6 bases and V 0 bases, and 7 bases lay outside the gene matches. This CDR3 has 15 residues. CDR1 is SGDLS and CDR2 is YYNGEE in the germline V gene. The chain's CDR3 is CASSVGGDRVGEQYF. The CDR3 nucleotides read TGTGCCAGCAGCGTAGGAGGGGACAGGGTGGGCGAGCAGTACTTC.

The chain is built from TRBV3-1 (or the pseudogene TRBV3-2) and TRBJ2-5, with D hard to call. Germline assignment: CDR1 LGHDT and CDR2 YNNKEL (reference sequence). V was clipped by 4 bases and J by 2 bases, with 5 bases between them. The CDR3 extends over 12 amino acids. CDR3 loop: CASSPTQETQYF. The CDR3 DNA follows: TGTGCCAGCAGCCCCACACAAGAGACCCAGTACTTC.

V usage is TRBV25-1 and J usage is TRBJ2-7, with a weak D call TRBD1 (5 bases). Germline CDR1 is MGHDK and CDR2 is SYGVNS. CDR3 size: 16 residues. The V gene lost 1 base and the J gene lost 3 bases, with 16 bases spanning the gap. The CDR3 region has the DNA TGTGCCAGCAGTGAATCAAGACCCAGGGTTCACTACGAGCAGTACTTC. The encoded protein is CASSESRPRVHYEQYF.

The J gene is TRBJ1-5, the V gene TRBV12-2; TRBD1 is the table's D call, not checked against the DNA. TRBV12-2 is recorded as a pseudogene. The CDR3 has 15 residues. The CDR3 reads CASRLKGVGNQPQHF. Here the CDR3 DNA reads TGTGCAAGTCGCTTAAAGGGGGTGGGCAATCAGCCCCAGCATTTT.

The J gene is TRBJ1-6, the V gene TRBV28; possible D gene TRBD1, 6 bases. Trimming stripped 7 bases from V and 7 bases from J, with 14 bases between. CDR3 length: 14 residues. CDR1 and CDR2 (germline): MDHEN, SYDVKM. CDR3 protein: CASTPQGRNSPLHF. CDR3 coding DNA: TGTGCCAGCACCCCACAGGGCAGGAATTCACCCCTCCACTTT. The variable domain in full, with the rest retrieved from reference TRBV28 and TRBJ1-6, is DVKVTQSSRYLVKRTGEKVFLECVQDMDHENMFWYRQDPGLGLRLIYFSYDVKMKEKGDIPEGYSVSREKKERFSLILESASTNQTSMYLCASTPQGRNSPLHFGNGTRLTVT.

This clone has a single count. The chain joins TRBV9 to TRBJ1-2; 8 positions agree with TRBD1. With V trimmed by 2 bases and J by 4 bases, 7 bases remained unmatched. Germline values: CDR1 SGDLS, CDR2 YYNGEE. The CDR3 contains 15 residues. CDR3 nucleotide sequence: TGTGCCAGCAGCGTTACCTCAGGGGGCATCTATGGCTACACCTTC. Translation: CASSVTSGGIYGYTF.

This clone was detected once. The gene calls are TRBV7-2 and TRBJ2-7, with 9 bases aligning to TRBD1. This CDR3 region has 13 residues. Germline-derived CDR1 and CDR2 are SGHTA and FQGNSA. V dropped 5 bases and J dropped 3; count of bases not matched to a gene: 2. CDR3 nucleotide sequence: TGTGCCAGCAGCCCGGACAGGGGCTACGAGCAGTACTTC. Its translation is CASSPDRGYEQYF.